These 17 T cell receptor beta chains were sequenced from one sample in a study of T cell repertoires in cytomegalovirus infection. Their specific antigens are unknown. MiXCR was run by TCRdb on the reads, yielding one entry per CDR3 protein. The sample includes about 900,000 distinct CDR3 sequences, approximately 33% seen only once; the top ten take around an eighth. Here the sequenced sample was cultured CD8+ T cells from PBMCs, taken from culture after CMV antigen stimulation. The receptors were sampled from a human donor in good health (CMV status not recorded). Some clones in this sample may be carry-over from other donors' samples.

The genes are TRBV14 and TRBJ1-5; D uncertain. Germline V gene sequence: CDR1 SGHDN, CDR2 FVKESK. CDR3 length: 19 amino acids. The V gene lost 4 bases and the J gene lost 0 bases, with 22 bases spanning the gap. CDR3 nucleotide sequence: TGTGCCAGCAGCCGGCACGGGCAGGCGGTGTCCGATAGCAATCAGCCCCAGCATTTT. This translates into CASSRHGQAVSDSNQPQHF.

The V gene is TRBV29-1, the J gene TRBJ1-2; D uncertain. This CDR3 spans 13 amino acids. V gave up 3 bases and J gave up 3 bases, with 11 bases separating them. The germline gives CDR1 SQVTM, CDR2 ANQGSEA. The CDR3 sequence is CSVEGFEDYGYTF. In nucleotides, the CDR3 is TGCAGCGTTGAGGGGTTTGAGGACTATGGCTACACCTTC.

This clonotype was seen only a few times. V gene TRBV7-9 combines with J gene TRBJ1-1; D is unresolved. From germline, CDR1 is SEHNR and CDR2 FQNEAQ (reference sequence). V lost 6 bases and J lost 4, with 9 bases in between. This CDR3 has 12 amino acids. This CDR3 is CASRPKGTEAFF. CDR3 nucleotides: TGTGCCAGCAGGCCTAAGGGCACTGAAGCTTTCTTT.

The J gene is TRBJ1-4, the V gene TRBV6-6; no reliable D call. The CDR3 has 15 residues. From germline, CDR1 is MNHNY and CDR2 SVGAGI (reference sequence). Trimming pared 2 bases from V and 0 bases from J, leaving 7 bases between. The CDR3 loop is CASSYKSTTNEKLFF. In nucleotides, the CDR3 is TGTGCCAGCAGTTACAAGTCTACAACTAATGAAAAACTGTTTTTT.

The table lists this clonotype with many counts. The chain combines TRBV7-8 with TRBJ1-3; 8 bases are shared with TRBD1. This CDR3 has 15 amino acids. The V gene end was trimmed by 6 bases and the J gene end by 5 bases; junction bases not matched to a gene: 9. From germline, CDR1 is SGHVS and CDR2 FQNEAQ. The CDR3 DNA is TGTGCCAGCAGGCCTCGACAGGGGTCGAGAAACACCATATATTTT. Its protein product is CASRPRQGSRNTIYF.

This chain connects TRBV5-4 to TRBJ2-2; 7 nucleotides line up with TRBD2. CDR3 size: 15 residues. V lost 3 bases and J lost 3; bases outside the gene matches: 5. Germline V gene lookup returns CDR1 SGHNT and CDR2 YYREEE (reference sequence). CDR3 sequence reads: CASSSTSHDTGELFF. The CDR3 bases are TGTGCCAGCAGCTCGACTAGCCATGACACCGGGGAGCTGTTTTTT. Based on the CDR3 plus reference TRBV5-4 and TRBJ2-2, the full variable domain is ETGVTQSPTHLIKTRGQQVTLRCSSQSGHNTVSWYQQALGQGPQFIFQYYREEENGRGNFPPRFSGLQFPNYSSELNVNALELDDSALYLCASSSTSHDTGELFFGEGSRLTVL.

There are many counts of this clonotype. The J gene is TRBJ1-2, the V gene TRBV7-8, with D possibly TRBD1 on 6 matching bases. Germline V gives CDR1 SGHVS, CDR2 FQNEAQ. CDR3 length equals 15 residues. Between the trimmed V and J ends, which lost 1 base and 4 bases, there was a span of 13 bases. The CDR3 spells CASSLDTGLLYGYTF. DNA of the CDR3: TGTGCCAGCAGCTTAGATACAGGGTTACTCTATGGCTACACCTTC.

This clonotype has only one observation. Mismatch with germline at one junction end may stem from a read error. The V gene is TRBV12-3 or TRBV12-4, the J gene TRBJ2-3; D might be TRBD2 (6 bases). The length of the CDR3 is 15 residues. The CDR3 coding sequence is TGTGCCGGCAGGACCGGAGGGATTAGCACAGATACGCAGTATTTT. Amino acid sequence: CAGRTGGISTDTQYF.

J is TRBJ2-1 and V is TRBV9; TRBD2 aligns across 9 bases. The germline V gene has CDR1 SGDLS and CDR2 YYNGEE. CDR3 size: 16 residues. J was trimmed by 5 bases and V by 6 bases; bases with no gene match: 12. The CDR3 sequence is CASNHGRGGNDNEQFF. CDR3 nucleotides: TGTGCCAGCAATCATGGGCGGGGGGGCAACGACAATGAGCAGTTCTTC.

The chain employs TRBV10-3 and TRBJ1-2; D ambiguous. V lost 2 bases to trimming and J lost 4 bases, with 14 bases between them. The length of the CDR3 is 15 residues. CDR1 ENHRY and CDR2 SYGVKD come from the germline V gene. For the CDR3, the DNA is TGTGCCATCAGTGAGCTTGACGTATCCTTCTATGGCTACACCTTC. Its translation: CAISELDVSFYGYTF.

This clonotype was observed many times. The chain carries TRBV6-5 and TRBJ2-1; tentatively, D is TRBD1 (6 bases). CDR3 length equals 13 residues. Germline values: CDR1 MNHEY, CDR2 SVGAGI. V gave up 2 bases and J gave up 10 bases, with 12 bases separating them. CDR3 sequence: CASSYNRVGEQFF. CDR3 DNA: TGTGCCAGCAGTTACAACAGGGTCGGGGAGCAGTTCTTC.

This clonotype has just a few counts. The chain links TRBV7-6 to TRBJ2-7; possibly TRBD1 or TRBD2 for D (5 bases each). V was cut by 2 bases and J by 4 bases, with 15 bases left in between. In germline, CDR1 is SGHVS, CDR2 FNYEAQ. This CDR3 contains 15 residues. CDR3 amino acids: CASSLRGAEAYEQYF. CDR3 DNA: TGTGCCAGCAGCTTAAGAGGGGCGGAAGCTTACGAGCAGTACTTC.

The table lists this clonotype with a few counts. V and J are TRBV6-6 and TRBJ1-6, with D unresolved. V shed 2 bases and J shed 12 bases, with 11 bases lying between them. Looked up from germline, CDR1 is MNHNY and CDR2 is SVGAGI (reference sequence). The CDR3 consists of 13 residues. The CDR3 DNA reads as TGTGCCAGCAGTTACCCCAAGGCCCAACCCCTCCACTTT. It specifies CASSYPKAQPLHF.

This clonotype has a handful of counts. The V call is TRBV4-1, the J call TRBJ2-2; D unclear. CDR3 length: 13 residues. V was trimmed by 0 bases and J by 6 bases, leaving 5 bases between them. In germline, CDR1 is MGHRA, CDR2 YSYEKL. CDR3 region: CASSQDLSGELFF. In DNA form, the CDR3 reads TGCGCCAGCAGCCAAGATCTCTCCGGGGAGCTGTTTTTT.

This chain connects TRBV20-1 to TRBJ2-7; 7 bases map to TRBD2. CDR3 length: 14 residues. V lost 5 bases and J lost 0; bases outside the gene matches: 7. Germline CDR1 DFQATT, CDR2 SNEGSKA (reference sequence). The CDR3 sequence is CSAPMRGSSYEQYF. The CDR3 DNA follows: TGCAGTGCTCCCATGCGGGGGAGCTCCTACGAGCAGTACTTC.

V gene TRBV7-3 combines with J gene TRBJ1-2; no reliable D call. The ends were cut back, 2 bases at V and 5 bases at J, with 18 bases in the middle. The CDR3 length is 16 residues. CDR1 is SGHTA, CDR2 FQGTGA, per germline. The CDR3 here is CASSLGSVWVKYGYTF. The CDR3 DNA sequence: TGTGCCAGCAGCTTAGGCAGCGTTTGGGTTAAATATGGCTACACCTTC.

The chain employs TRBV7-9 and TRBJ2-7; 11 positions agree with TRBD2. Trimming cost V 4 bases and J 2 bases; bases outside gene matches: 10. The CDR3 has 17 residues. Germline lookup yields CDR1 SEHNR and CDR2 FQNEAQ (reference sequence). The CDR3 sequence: CASSSLGTSGVTYEQYF. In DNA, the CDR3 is TGTGCCAGCAGCTCCCTAGGGACTAGCGGAGTAACCTACGAGCAGTACTTC.